Below are 6 T cell receptor beta chains sequenced from a single sample in a study of shared clonotypes between healthy human individuals. Sequenced by immunoSEQ multiplex PCR; TCRdb stores in-frame clones only, minus some. The data contain nearly 1,000,000 clones, 60% to 85% of them singletons. The sample was memory CD4+ T cells sorted from blood. Subset denoted: CD45RA-negative fraction. The receptors here all came from a man aged 18 to 29 in good health.

The chain joins TRBV10-2 to TRBJ2-1, with a weak D call TRBD1 (5 bases). CDR1 is WSHSY and CDR2 is SAAADI in the germline V gene. The CDR3 has 14 amino acids. The V end was cut by 3 bases, the J end by 4 bases, with 10 bases between. The CDR3 nucleotides read TGCGCCAGCAGTGAACAGTCAGGGTACAATGAGCAGTTCTTC. Protein: CASSEQSGYNEQFF.

This clone has a handful of counts. The gene calls are TRBV27 and TRBJ1-6; D is undetermined. Germline CDR1 and CDR2: MNHEY and SMNVEV (reference sequence). V was cut by 7 bases and J by 0 bases, with 16 bases left in between. The CDR3 length is 17 residues. In nucleotides, the CDR3 is TGTGCCAGCACTCCAGAAACCCGGAGCTCCTATAATTCACCCCTCCACTTT. This sequence encodes CASTPETRSSYNSPLHF.

The rearrangement uses TRBV6-5 and TRBJ2-7; weak D call: TRBD2 (6 bases). The CDR3 has 14 residues. CDR1 is MNHEY, CDR2 SVGAGI, per germline. V was cut by 4 bases and J by 3 bases, with 13 bases left in between. This chain's CDR3 is CASSSVGGNYEQYF. The CDR3 DNA reads TGTGCCAGCAGTTCGGTGGGCGGGAACTACGAGCAGTACTTC.

This clone was detected only once. The chain recombines TRBV14 with TRBJ2-3; TRBD2 agrees at 7 bases. Germline V gene lookup returns CDR1 SGHDN and CDR2 FVKESK. V gave up 3 bases and J gave up 1 base; unmatched junction bases: 7. The CDR3 sequence is 16 residues long. DNA of the CDR3: TGTGCCAGCAGCCAGTGGCTAGCGGATGGCACAGATACGCAGTATTTT. Residues: CASSQWLADGTDTQYF.

The chain carries TRBV2 and TRBJ1-5, with D maybe TRBD1 (6 bases). Trimming cost V 6 bases and J 5 bases, with 14 bases left between them. The CDR3 length is 14 residues. CDR1 and CDR2 (germline): SNHLY, FYNNEI. The CDR3 nucleotides read TGTGCCAGCAGACAGGGAACTATTGATCAGCCCCAGCATTTT. Amino acids: CASRQGTIDQPQHF.

This sequence joins TRBV4-1 and TRBJ2-7; 8 bases map to TRBD2. V trimming: 8 bases; J trimming: 5 bases; junction bases outside the gene matches: 14. CDR1 MGHRA and CDR2 YSYEKL come from the germline V gene. The CDR3 is 15 amino acids. CDR3 amino acids: CASARGSGSDDEQYF. CDR3 nucleotide sequence: TGCGCCAGCGCTAGGGGGAGCGGGAGTGACGACGAGCAGTACTTC.